This is a list of T cell receptor beta chains from one sample in a study of blood T cells in healthy people across ages. TCRdb processed the 5' RACE reads anew with MiXCR; each CDR3 protein has one entry. The repertoire includes fewer than 1,000,000 distinct CDR3 sequences, about 46% of them detected once, and less than 20% sits in the top ten. The sequencing input was blood. The receptors here all came from an elderly man in good health. Each CDR3 is given with its conserved first and last residue. The D gene is left open where the match is weak. Rows may omit the clone size; those that give it use once, few, many or a size class.

v_gene	abundance	j_gene	d_gene	CDR3nt	CDR3aa
TRBV7-2	many	TRBJ2-3	NA	TGTGCCAGCAGCTTAACCGGGCTCCAAGGGGATACGCAGTATTTT	CASSLTGLQGDTQYF
TRBV9	few	TRBJ2-1	TRBD1	TGTGCCAGCAGCGCGACAGGGGAGCAGTTCTTC	CASSATGEQFF
TRBV12-3/TRBV12-4	many	TRBJ2-5	TRBD2	TGTGCCAGCAGTTCGGGACTAGCGGGAGGGGAGACCCAGTACTTC	CASSSGLAGGETQYF
TRBV20-1	few	TRBJ2-1	NA	TGCAGTGTACCTCTTTCTAATGGCTACAATGAGCAGTTCTTC	CSVPLSNGYNEQFF
TRBV12-3/TRBV12-4	many	TRBJ2-1	NA	TGTGCCAGCAGTTGGACAGACTACAATGAGCAGTTCTTC	CASSWTDYNEQFF
TRBV7-9	NA	TRBJ2-7	TRBD2	TGTGCCAGCAGCCAACGACTAGCGGGGGACTACAATGAGCAGTACTTC	CASSQRLAGDYNEQYF
TRBV20-1	NA	TRBJ1-2	NA	TGCAGCGCCCAACAGGCCCCTTTGTCAGGCTACACCTTC	CSAQQAPLSGYTF
TRBV5-1	NA	TRBJ2-1	TRBD2	TGCGCCAGCAGCTTGGTGCGGGAGCGCTACAATGAGCAGTTCTTC	CASSLVRERYNEQFF
TRBV7-3	NA	TRBJ2-3	TRBD2	TGTGCCAGCAGCTACCAAGCGGGAGCATCTGATACGCAGTATTTT	CASSYQAGASDTQYF
TRBV28	NA	TRBJ1-2	NA	TGTGCCAGCACCGGTCCGGGGACCTATGGCTACACCTTC	CASTGPGTYGYTF
TRBV28	NA	TRBJ2-6	NA	TGTGCCAGCAACAAGCCCGGAAGGGCCAACGTCCTGACTTTC	CASNKPGRANVLTF
TRBV25-1	NA	TRBJ1-2	NA	TGTGCCAGCAGTGCCGGCCACCTCTATGGCTACACCTTC	CASSAGHLYGYTF
TRBV28	NA	TRBJ1-4	TRBD1	TGTGCCAGCAGGAGGCTGGGCGGGACAGCGTCTAATGAAAAACTGTTTTTT	CASRRLGGTASNEKLFF
TRBV12-3/TRBV12-4	few	TRBJ2-1	TRBD2	TGTGCCAGCAGTCATAGCGGGAGGCGTTACAATGAGCAGTTCTTC	CASSHSGRRYNEQFF
TRBV20-1	NA	TRBJ1-1	NA	TGCAGTGCAGCGGACCGCGTCACTGAAGCTTTCTTT	CSAADRVTEAFF
TRBV12-3/TRBV12-4	NA	TRBJ2-5	TRBD2	TGTGCCAGCACCCTGACTGGGACTAGCGGGGAGACCCAGTACTTC	CASTLTGTSGETQYF
TRBV24-1	NA	TRBJ2-1	NA	TGTGCCACCAGTGACTACCTAGCGCCCCATCAGTTCTTC	CATSDYLAPHQFF
TRBV20-1	NA	TRBJ2-7	TRBD1	TGCAGTGCTAGAGAGGAGGCGGGACAGGGGGCGCTGTCCTACGAGCAGTACTTC	CSAREEAGQGALSYEQYF
TRBV6-2/TRBV6-3	NA	TRBJ2-7	TRBD2	TGTGCCAGCAGTTTAGCGGGAGTGTCTCCCGAGCAGTACTTC	CASSLAGVSPEQYF
TRBV28	many	TRBJ2-7	NA	TGTGCCAGCAGTTTAAATCGGATCAGCCGCGAGCAGTACTTC	CASSLNRISREQYF
TRBV6-1	NA	TRBJ2-7	TRBD2	TGTGCCAGCAGTCCCGCTAGCGGGGGATACGAGCAGTACTTC	CASSPASGGYEQYF
TRBV12-3/TRBV12-4	NA	TRBJ1-1	NA	TGTGCCAGCATAAGTAGATCCCTAACTGAAGCTTTCTTT	CASISRSLTEAFF
TRBV7-8	NA	TRBJ1-4	TRBD1	TGTGCCAGCAGCGCCCGCCGGACAGGGGGCAATGAAAAACTGTTTTTT	CASSARRTGGNEKLFF
TRBV20-1	NA	TRBJ1-5	NA	TGCAGTGCTAGACACGGATTGGGCAATCAGCCCCAGCATTTT	CSARHGLGNQPQHF
TRBV28	NA	TRBJ2-7	NA	TGTGCCAGCAGTTTTTCCCTGAGGACGGCTTCCTACGAGCAGTACTTC	CASSFSLRTASYEQYF
TRBV10-3	NA	TRBJ2-7	TRBD2	TGTGCCATCAGTGAACGGACTAGCAGTTACGAGCAGTACTTC	CAISERTSSYEQYF
TRBV7-3	NA	TRBJ2-5	TRBD1	TGTGCCAGCAGCCGACAGGGAATGTTGTCAGAGACCCAGTACTTC	CASSRQGMLSETQYF